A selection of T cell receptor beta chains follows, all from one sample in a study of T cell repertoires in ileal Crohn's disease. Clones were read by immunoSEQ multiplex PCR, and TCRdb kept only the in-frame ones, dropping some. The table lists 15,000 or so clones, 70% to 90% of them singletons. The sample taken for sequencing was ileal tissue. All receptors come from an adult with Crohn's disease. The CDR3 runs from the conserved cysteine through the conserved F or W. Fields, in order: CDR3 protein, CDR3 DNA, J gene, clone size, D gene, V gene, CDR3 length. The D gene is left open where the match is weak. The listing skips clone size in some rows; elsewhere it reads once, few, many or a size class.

CDR3: CASSPLPGAVGEKLFF; DNA: TGTGCCAGCTCACCCTTACCAGGGGCCGTGGGGGAAAAACTGTTTTTT; J: TRBJ1-4; size: NA; D: NA; V: TRBV18; length: 16
CDR3: CASSQDRTVSGYTF; DNA: TGCGCCAGCAGCCAAGATCGAACAGTGAGTGGCTACACCTTC; J: TRBJ1-2; size: NA; D: NA; V: TRBV4-3; length: 14
CDR3: CASSLDGGTGGELSNQPQHF; DNA: TGCGCCAGCAGCTTGGATGGTGGGACAGGGGGCGAGCTGAGCAATCAGCCCCAGCATTTT; J: TRBJ1-5; size: NA; D: TRBD1; V: TRBV5-1; length: 20
CDR3: CASSLVPPPSGAEAFF; DNA: TGTGCCAGCAGCTTAGTCCCTCCCCCCAGCGGGGCTGAAGCTTTCTTT; J: TRBJ1-1; size: NA; D: NA; V: TRBV7-2; length: 16
CDR3: CASSPEGQSNTGELFF; DNA: TGTGCCAGCTCACCTGAGGGACAATCGAACACCGGGGAGCTGTTTTTT; J: TRBJ2-2; size: NA; D: NA; V: TRBV18; length: 16
CDR3: CASAPPSGTGSPEQYF; DNA: TGTGCCAGCGCACCACCGTCTGGGACAGGGTCCCCCGAGCAGTACTTC; J: TRBJ2-7; size: NA; D: TRBD1; V: TRBV18; length: 16
CDR3: CASSGAGRRVNTEAFF; DNA: TGTGCCAGCAGTGGGGCAGGGCGGAGAGTAAACACTGAAGCTTTCTTT; J: TRBJ1-1; size: NA; D: NA; V: TRBV6-1; length: 16
CDR3: CASSWGQGRYNEQFF; DNA: TGCGCCAGCAGCTGGGGACAGGGACGATACAATGAGCAGTTCTTC; J: TRBJ2-1; size: NA; D: TRBD1; V: TRBV5-1; length: 15
CDR3: CASTGGTSYNEQFF; DNA: TGCGCCAGCACCGGGGGGACCTCCTACAATGAGCAGTTCTTC; J: TRBJ2-1; size: NA; D: TRBD2; V: TRBV5-1; length: 14
CDR3: CASSPFTANEKLFF; DNA: TGTGCCAGCAGCCCTTTCACGGCTAATGAAAAACTGTTTTTT; J: TRBJ1-4; size: once; D: NA; V: TRBV7-9; length: 14
CDR3: CASSSSPGGNYGYTF; DNA: TGCGCCAGCAGCTCGTCGCCAGGGGGCAACTATGGCTACACCTTC; J: TRBJ1-2; size: NA; D: TRBD1; V: TRBV4-3; length: 15
CDR3: CASSLSGGWNTEAFF; DNA: TGTGCCAGCAGCTTGTCCGGGGGATGGAACACTGAAGCTTTCTTT; J: TRBJ1-1; size: once; D: NA; V: TRBV5-5; length: 15
CDR3: CASSRGQGKEKLFF; DNA: TGTGCCAGTAGCCGTGGACAGGGAAAGGAAAAACTGTTTTTT; J: TRBJ1-4; size: NA; D: TRBD1; V: TRBV19; length: 14
CDR3: CASSISIESGNPLHF; DNA: TGTGCCAGTAGTATTAGTATTGAAAGCGGAAATCCCCTCCACTTT; J: TRBJ1-6; size: NA; D: NA; V: TRBV19; length: 15
CDR3: CASSPNRGVTYEQFF; DNA: TGTGCCAGCAGCCCTAACCGGGGGGTTACCTATGAGCAGTTCTTC; J: TRBJ2-1; size: NA; D: TRBD2; V: TRBV11-1; length: 15
CDR3: CASSATGTLISGANVLTF; DNA: TGTGCCAGCAGCGCCACCGGGACACTCATCTCTGGGGCCAACGTCCTGACTTTC; J: TRBJ2-6; size: NA; D: NA; V: TRBV9; length: 18
CDR3: CASTGGGRGEGDGYTF; DNA: TGTGCCAGCACCGGAGGGGGGAGGGGAGAGGGGGATGGCTACACCTTC; J: TRBJ1-2; size: NA; D: NA; V: TRBV25-1; length: 16
CDR3: CASTPTDRANTEAFF; DNA: TGTGCCAGCACCCCGACCGACAGGGCAAACACTGAAGCTTTCTTT; J: TRBJ1-1; size: few; D: TRBD1; V: TRBV6-6; length: 15
CDR3: CAIRDNLGYGYTF; DNA: TGTGCCATCAGGGACAACTTGGGCTATGGCTACACCTTC; J: TRBJ1-2; size: NA; D: NA; V: TRBV10-3; length: 13
CDR3: CSVAGGGKQYF; DNA: TGCAGCGTGGCAGGGGGCGGCAAGCAGTACTTC; J: TRBJ2-7; size: once; D: TRBD1; V: TRBV29-1; length: 11
CDR3: CASSPLDRGFSPLHF; DNA: TGTGCCAGCTCACCTCTTGACAGAGGTTTTTCACCCCTCCACTTT; J: TRBJ1-6; size: NA; D: NA; V: TRBV18; length: 15
CDR3: CASSLGRNTEAFF; DNA: TGTGCCAGCAGCTTAGGTAGGAACACTGAAGCTTTCTTT; J: TRBJ1-1; size: NA; D: NA; V: TRBV7-2; length: 13
CDR3: CASSGGARENEQFF; DNA: TGCGCCAGCAGCGGGGGGGCCAGGGAGAATGAGCAGTTCTTC; J: TRBJ2-1; size: NA; D: NA; V: TRBV5-1; length: 14
CDR3: CAISTGVRLSYEQYF; DNA: TGTGCCATCAGTACCGGGGTCAGGTTGTCCTACGAGCAGTACTTC; J: TRBJ2-7; size: NA; D: NA; V: TRBV10-3; length: 15
CDR3: CASSLGGGEEKLFF; DNA: TGTGCCAGCAGCTTGGGGGGAGGGGAGGAAAAACTGTTTTTT; J: TRBJ1-4; size: NA; D: NA; V: TRBV5-4; length: 14
CDR3: CASSPGQAKGTYEQYF; DNA: TGTGCCAGTAGTCCAGGACAGGCGAAGGGCACCTACGAGCAGTACTTC; J: TRBJ2-7; size: NA; D: TRBD1; V: TRBV19; length: 16
CDR3: CASSFGGETQYF; DNA: TGTGCCAGCAGCTTCGGGGGAGAGACCCAGTACTTC; J: TRBJ2-5; size: NA; D: NA; V: TRBV5-4; length: 12